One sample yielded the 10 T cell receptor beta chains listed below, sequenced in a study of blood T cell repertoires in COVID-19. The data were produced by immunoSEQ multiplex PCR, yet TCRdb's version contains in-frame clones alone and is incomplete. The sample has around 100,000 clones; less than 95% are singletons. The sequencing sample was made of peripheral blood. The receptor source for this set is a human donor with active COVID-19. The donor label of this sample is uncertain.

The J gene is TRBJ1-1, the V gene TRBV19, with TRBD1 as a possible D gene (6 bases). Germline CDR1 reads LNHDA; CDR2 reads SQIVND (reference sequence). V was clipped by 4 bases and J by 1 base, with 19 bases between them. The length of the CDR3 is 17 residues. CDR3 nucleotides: TGTGCCAGTAGTACAAGGGGGGGGATTACCTCGAACACTGAAGCTTTCTTT. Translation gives CASSTRGGITSNTEAFF.

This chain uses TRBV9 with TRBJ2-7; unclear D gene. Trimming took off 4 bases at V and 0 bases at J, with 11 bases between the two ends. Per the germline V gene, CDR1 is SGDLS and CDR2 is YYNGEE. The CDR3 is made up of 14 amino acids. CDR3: CASSPLTASYEQYF. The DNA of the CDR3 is TGTGCCAGCAGCCCTCTCACAGCCTCCTACGAGCAGTACTTC.

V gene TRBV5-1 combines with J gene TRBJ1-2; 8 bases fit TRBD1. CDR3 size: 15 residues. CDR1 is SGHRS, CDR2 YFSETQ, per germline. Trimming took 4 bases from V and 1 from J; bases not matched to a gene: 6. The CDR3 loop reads CASSTSTGDNYGYTF. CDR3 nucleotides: TGCGCCAGCAGCACCTCGACAGGGGATAACTATGGCTACACCTTC.

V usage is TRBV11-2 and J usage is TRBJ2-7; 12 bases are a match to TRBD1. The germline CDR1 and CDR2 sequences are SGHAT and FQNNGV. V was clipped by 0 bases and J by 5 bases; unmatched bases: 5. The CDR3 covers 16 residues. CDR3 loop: CASSLDTGTGGDEQYF. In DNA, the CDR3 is TGTGCCAGCAGCTTAGATACCGGGACAGGGGGCGACGAGCAGTACTTC.

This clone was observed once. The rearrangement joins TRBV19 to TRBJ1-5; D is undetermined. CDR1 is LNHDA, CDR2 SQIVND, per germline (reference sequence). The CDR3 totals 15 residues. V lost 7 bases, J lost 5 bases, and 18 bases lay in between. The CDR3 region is CASTLEGSRDQPQHF. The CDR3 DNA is TGTGCCAGTACCCTGGAGGGATCCCGGGATCAGCCCCAGCATTTT.

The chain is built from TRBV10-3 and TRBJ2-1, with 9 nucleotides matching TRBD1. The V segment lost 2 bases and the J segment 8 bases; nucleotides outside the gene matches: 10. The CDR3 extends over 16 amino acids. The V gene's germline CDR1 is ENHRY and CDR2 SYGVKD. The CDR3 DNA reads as TGTGCCATCAGTGAGAGGGAGACAGGGGGATCGGATGAGCAGTTCTTC. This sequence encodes CAISERETGGSDEQFF.

The CDR3 DNA sequence: TGTGCCAGCAGCTTGAGGCAGAACACTGAAGCTTTCTTT. Amino acid sequence: CASSLRQNTEAFF. The chain recombines TRBV7-3 with TRBJ1-1; D gene uncertain. This CDR3 contains 13 residues. The germline gives CDR1 SGHTA, CDR2 FQGTGA. Trimming stripped 3 bases from V and 1 base from J, with 6 bases between.

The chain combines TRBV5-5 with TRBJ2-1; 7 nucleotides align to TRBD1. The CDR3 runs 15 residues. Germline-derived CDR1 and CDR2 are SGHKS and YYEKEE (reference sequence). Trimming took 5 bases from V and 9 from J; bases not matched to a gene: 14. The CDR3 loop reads CASRLGTASTREQFF. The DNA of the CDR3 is TGTGCCAGCAGACTAGGGACAGCAAGTACACGTGAGCAGTTCTTC.

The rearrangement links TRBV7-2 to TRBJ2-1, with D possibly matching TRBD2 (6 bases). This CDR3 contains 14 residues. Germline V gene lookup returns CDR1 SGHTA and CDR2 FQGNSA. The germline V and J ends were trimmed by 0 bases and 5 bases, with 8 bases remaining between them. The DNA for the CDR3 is TGTGCCAGCAGCTTAGCGCGACTAGACAATGAGCAGTTCTTC. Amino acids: CASSLARLDNEQFF.

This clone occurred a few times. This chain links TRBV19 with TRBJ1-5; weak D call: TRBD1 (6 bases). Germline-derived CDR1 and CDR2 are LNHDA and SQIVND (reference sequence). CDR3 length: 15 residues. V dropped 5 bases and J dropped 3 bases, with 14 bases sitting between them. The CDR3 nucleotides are TGTGCCAGTAGTCCATCAGGGGTGTCCAATCAGCCCCAGCATTTT. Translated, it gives CASSPSGVSNQPQHF.